This T cell receptor (beta chain) came from a study of T-cell memory formation after mild COVID-19. TCRdb itself ran the 5' RACE reads through MiXCR, one entry per CDR3 protein. Seen here are around 320,000 distinct CDR3 sequences, over 11% observed once, and the top ten hold roughly a fifth. This clonotype was recorded many times. This CDR3 contains 15 residues. Germline V lookup: CDR1 KGHSH, CDR2 LQKENI. V shed 3 bases and J shed 0 bases, with 9 bases lying between them. The chain recombines TRBV18 with TRBJ1-5; perhaps TRBD1 as D (5 bases). The receptor was derived from a young man who had mild COVID-19 (a few samples of this study predate the infection). Cell type and time point are not known. The sample comprised PBMCs or a T cell subset sorted from them (not recorded which). CDR3 sequence reads: CASSPSQVSNQPQHF. CDR3 in DNA: TGTGCCAGCTCACCTTCACAGGTTAGCAATCAGCCCCAGCATTTT.